This section outlines one T cell receptor (beta chain) sequence together with its context. The antigen is not known. This sample is part of a study of human thymus T cells. Findings and limits, study-wide: Related studies found that unrelated individuals share highly overlapping thymic repertoires. Both thymic and peripheral blood repertoires showed apparently biased V and J usage.

Trimming removed 7 bases at V and 6 bases at J, with 16 bases between. CDR1 SGHDN and CDR2 FVKESK come from the germline V gene. The CDR3 consists of 14 residues. Some clones are missing from TCRdb's copy, which holds only in-frame ones; the method was immunoSEQ multiplex PCR. The profile shows roughly 120,000 clones, about 94% of them singletons. Thymus tissue was removed during corrective cardiac surgery. Corrective surgery for congenital heart defects was being performed on the healthy Finnish infants who were the donors. The sample was thymus tissue. This receptor was identified in a boy under two years old with a congenital heart defect but otherwise immunologically healthy. The gene calls are TRBV14 and TRBJ2-4; tentatively, D is TRBD1 or TRBD2 (7 bases each). CDR3: CASTQGGALNIQYF. CDR3 nucleotides: TGTGCCAGCACCCAGGGGGGGGCTTTAAACATTCAGTACTTC.